Below, 2 T cell receptor beta chains from the same sample are listed, as sequenced in a study of blood T cell repertoires in COVID-19. TCRdb's table, derived via immunoSEQ multiplex PCR, lists solely in-frame clones and lacks some. This repertoire shows about 330,000 clones, approximately 85% found once; its top ten account for about 7%. Sequencing used peripheral blood. These receptors all stem from a human donor in a cohort sampled during active COVID-19.

This clone was picked up a small number of times. This chain connects TRBV11-2 to TRBJ1-1, with TRBD1 matching 9 bases. Losses at the gene ends were 5 bases for V and 4 bases for J; bases not matched to a gene: 8. CDR3 size: 15 residues. Germline CDR1 reads SGHAT; CDR2 reads FQNNGV. The CDR3 is CASSPTDRGFTEAFF. The DNA for the CDR3 is TGTGCCAGCAGCCCGACGGACAGGGGATTCACTGAAGCTTTCTTT.

This clone was seen a few times. The gene calls are TRBV18 and TRBJ2-4; TRBD1 agrees at 7 bases. CDR1 is KGHSH and CDR2 is LQKENI in the germline V gene. Trimming at V came to 5 bases and at J to 0 bases, leaving 4 bases not matched to a gene. This CDR3 region has 15 residues. The CDR3 loop reads CASSNTGVAKNIQYF. CDR3 in DNA: TGTGCCAGCTCAAATACAGGGGTAGCCAAAAACATTCAGTACTTC.